The 12 T cell receptor beta chains reported below all come from one sample, sequenced in a study of CD8+CD57+ T cells in acquired aplastic anemia. CDR3 and TCR beta VDJ profiling relied on a genomic DNA template. TCRdb analysed the reads with MiXCR anew, one entry per CDR3 protein. There are around 430,000 distinct CDR3 sequences in the sample; around a third occur only once, and nearly 0.85% lies in the top ten. Selection for sequencing was limited to patients who had shown CD8+CD57+ cell expansion by flow cytometry. Sequencing used sorted CD4+, CD8+, or CD8+CD57+ T cells (not recorded which) from PBMCs. All receptors derive from a human donor with aplastic anemia.

The chain employs TRBV24-1 and TRBJ2-2; D is tentatively TRBD1 or TRBD2 (6 bases each). Germline assignment: CDR1 KGHDR and CDR2 SFDVKD. The CDR3 is made up of 18 amino acids. V was cut by 9 bases and J by 1 base, with 23 bases left in between. CDR3 DNA: TGTGCCACCGGTGGACCCGCGAGGGGGGCGCTGAACACCGGGGAGCTGTTTTTT. It translates to CATGGPARGALNTGELFF.

This chain connects TRBV19 to TRBJ2-2, with D hard to call. V dropped 1 base and J dropped 1 base, with 7 bases sitting between them. This CDR3 is 15 amino acids long. Germline V CDR1 and CDR2: LNHDA, SQIVND (reference sequence). CDR3 in amino acids: CASSIVARNTGELFF. In nucleotides, the CDR3 is TGTGCCAGTAGTATAGTGGCCCGGAACACCGGGGAGCTGTTTTTT.

The chain links TRBV15 to TRBJ1-6, with unresolved D. Trimming removed 10 bases at V and 7 bases at J, with 17 bases between. The CDR3 extends over 14 amino acids. Germline V gene data show CDR1 as LNHNV and CDR2 as YYDKDF (reference sequence). CDR3 protein: CASSPAVPNSPLHF. Written as DNA, the CDR3 is TGTGCCAGCTCACCTGCCGTACCGAATTCACCCCTCCACTTT.

V gene TRBV19 combines with J gene TRBJ2-1; D unresolved. With 4 bases removed from V and 0 bases from J, the gap between germline ends came to 16 bases. Germline V gene data show CDR1 as LNHDA and CDR2 as SQIVND (reference sequence). The CDR3 is made up of 17 amino acids. The CDR3 DNA sequence: TGTGCCAGTAGTAACCCTCTCGGCAGCATCTCCTACAATGAGCAGTTCTTC. Amino acid sequence: CASSNPLGSISYNEQFF.

This clonotype was picked up many times. The chain carries TRBV19 and TRBJ1-3; D unresolved. The CDR3 extends over 15 amino acids. From germline, CDR1 is LNHDA and CDR2 SQIVND (reference sequence). V was pared by 4 bases and J by 4 bases, with 14 bases between. The CDR3 DNA follows: TGTGCCAGTAGTAACCCTTCCCGGGCGGGAAACACCATATATTTT. This gives the protein CASSNPSRAGNTIYF. Together with reference TRBV19 and TRBJ1-3, the CDR3 gives the full variable domain: DGGITQSPKYLFRKEGQNVTLSCEQNLNHDAMYWYRQDPGQGLRLIYYSQIVNDFQKGDIAEGYSVSREKKESFPLTVTSAQKNPTAFYLCASSNPSRAGNTIYFGEGSWLTVV.

About this clonotype itself: A much bigger clone sits one base away, suggesting this may be a read error. The CDR3 region is CSVRDGRLSSYNSPLHF. CDR3 sequence (DNA): TGCAGTGTTAGAGATGGCCGTCTAAGCTCCTATAATTCACCCCTCCACTTT. The rearrangement joins TRBV20-1 to TRBJ1-6; no definite D call. Germline V gene lookup returns CDR1 DFQATT and CDR2 SNEGSKA (reference sequence). CDR3 length: 17 amino acids.

The sample holds many counts of this clonotype. The V call is TRBV20-1, the J call TRBJ2-7; D not certain. From germline, CDR1 is DFQATT and CDR2 SNEGSKA (reference sequence). The germline V and J ends were trimmed by 3 bases and 3 bases, with 15 bases remaining between them. The CDR3 loop spans 14 amino acids. CDR3 residues: CSASAPWANYEQYF. The CDR3 DNA sequence: TGCAGTGCTAGCGCCCCGTGGGCAAACTACGAGCAGTACTTC.

The chain carries TRBV6-1 and TRBJ2-1, with D perhaps TRBD1 or TRBD2 (5 bases each). Per germline, CDR1 MNHNS and CDR2 SASEGT. The CDR3 consists of 14 residues. V gave up 3 bases and J gave up 15 bases, with 21 bases separating them. The CDR3 bases are TGTGCCAGCAGTGACCGGGTCCCGGGACGGGGTCTGTTCTTC. This encodes CASSDRVPGRGLFF.

This chain links TRBV30 with TRBJ2-5, with a possible D match to TRBD2 (5 bases). CDR1 is GTSNPN, CDR2 SVGIG, per germline (reference sequence). This CDR3 spans 13 amino acids. Trimming took off 2 bases at V and 2 bases at J, with 9 bases between the two ends. In DNA, the CDR3 is TGTGCCTGGAGTTTCGGGATTCAAGAGACCCAGTACTTC. This gives the protein CAWSFGIQETQYF.

This clonotype showed up many times. The rearrangement links TRBV12-3 or TRBV12-4 to TRBJ1-2; tentatively, D is TRBD1 (6 bases). The CDR3 has 14 amino acids. V was trimmed by 1 base and J by 6 bases, leaving 12 bases between them. The CDR3 loop reads CASSLVAGANGYTF. The CDR3 bases are TGTGCCAGCAGTTTAGTGGCAGGGGCGAATGGCTACACCTTC.

This clonotype has at least ten counts. The chain links TRBV20-1 to TRBJ2-3, with 9 bases that match TRBD2. Germline CDR1 is DFQATT and CDR2 is SNEGSKA (reference sequence). The CDR3 extends over 12 amino acids. Trimming took 5 bases from V and 5 from J; bases not matched to a gene: 2. The CDR3 reads CSAGLAIDTQYF. In DNA, the CDR3 is TGCAGTGCTGGACTAGCGATAGATACGCAGTATTTT.

This clonotype was seen only a few times. The chain joins TRBV4-3 to TRBJ1-2; 7 nucleotides agree with TRBD1. The CDR3 consists of 15 residues. CDR1 is LGHNA, CDR2 YSLEER, per germline. J gave up 4 bases and V 1 base, and 6 bases lay outside the gene matches. DNA of the CDR3: TGCGCCAGCAGCCAAGGGGACAGACCGATCTATGGCTACACCTTC. It codes for CASSQGDRPIYGYTF.